This T cell receptor beta chain was recorded in a study of blood T cell repertoires in COVID-19. Across the whole study: Samples taken during acute and convalescent COVID-19 were collected in the United States, Italy and Spain.

The ends were cut back, 9 bases at V and 7 bases at J, with 7 bases in the middle. The CDR3 has 9 residues. The V gene's germline CDR1 is LGHDT and CDR2 YNNKEL (reference sequence). Original analysis: Amplifying reference gene primers gave estimates of nucleated cell counts. TCRdb's copy holds only in-frame clones and misses some; the assay was immunoSEQ multiplex PCR. V and J calls and clone size come straight from that table; D and trimming were deduced from the DNA. In the table there are roughly 300,000 clones, about 85% of which are singletons. The sequencing sample was made of peripheral blood. The TCR comes from a human donor in a cohort sampled during active COVID-19. The genes are TRBV3-1 (or the pseudogene TRBV3-2) and TRBJ2-7; no reliable D call. In DNA, the CDR3 is TGTGCCAGGAGAGTGGAGCAGTACTTC. Translated: CARRVEQYF.